This T cell receptor beta chain came from a study of blood T cell repertoires in COVID-19. Study information: Both acute and convalescent COVID-19 samples were obtained from the United States, Italy and Spain. The cDNA or gDNA used as material had been derived from T cells, B-cell-depleted T cells, or PBMCs.

The CDR3 is 13 amino acids. The germline V gene has CDR1 SGHRS and CDR2 YFSETQ. The V gene end was trimmed by 0 bases and the J gene end by 6 bases; junction bases not matched to a gene: 2. TCRdb keeps only in-frame clones here, not all; method: immunoSEQ multiplex PCR. The sample holds roughly 190,000 clones; less than 90% are singletons and the top ten take approximately 11%. One Seattle source followed patients from active infection through their disease course. V usage is TRBV5-1 and J usage is TRBJ1-2, with TRBD1 matching 7 bases. The TCR sequence derives from an older woman with COVID-19, enrolled during active disease. What was sequenced was peripheral blood. CDR3 nucleotides: TGCGCCAGCAGCTTGGCAGGGGGTCATGGCTACACCTTC. Protein sequence: CASSLAGGHGYTF.